This T cell receptor (beta chain) was profiled in a study of beta chain features in type 1 diabetes. Reverse transcribing all isolated RNA meant expressed TCRB transcripts were sequenced. Assay used: immunoSEQ multiplex PCR; TCRdb lists only in-frame clones, some missing. Among under 300,000 clones listed, 25% to 35% were seen once. Sorted cells reached over 95% purity in every population. Study-level points and caveats: Whether TCRB rearrangement is influenced by HLA type went unresolved here. Across patients, naive, central memory and Treg TCRB repertoires exhibited apparently greater similarity than was observed across healthy donors. Short templates might get an advantage during PCR, and this would be equal in patients and controls.

This clone came up a few times. The antigen is unknown. Compared with germline, one end of the junction differs, possibly owing to a read error. This CDR3 contains 14 residues. Germline V gene data show CDR1 as MGHDK and CDR2 as SYGVNS. V usage is TRBV25-1 and J usage is TRBJ2-3; unclear D gene. The clonotype was recovered from a man aged 30-40 years in good health. The sample was central memory CD4+ T cells from blood. DNA of the CDR3: TGTTCCAGCCGAGATGACGGAAGCACAGATACGCAGTATTTT. Residues: CSSRDDGSTDTQYF.